This T cell receptor (beta chain) appears in the sequencing data of a study of shared clonotypes between healthy human individuals. Study results and caveats: Memory subsets generally showed smaller estimated richness than naive subsets did.

On this clone: Its antigen is as yet unknown.

When replicate PCRs were run on sorted subsets, they used approximately 0.2 ug DNA, tens of thousands of T cell genomes. Some clones are missing from TCRdb's copy, which holds only in-frame ones; the method was immunoSEQ multiplex PCR. This sample has around 2,000,000 clones, with approximately 94% found just once. Naive-designated CD8 cells lacked CD45RO, were positively enriched for CCR7, and omitted terminally differentiated effector memory CD45RA+ cells. The CDR3 runs to 11 residues. The trim removed 8 bases at V and 7 bases at J, leaving 5 bases unmatched. Germline values: CDR1 GTSNPN, CDR2 SVGIG (reference sequence).

Material for sequencing was naive CD8+ T cells sorted from blood. The chain recombines TRBV30 with TRBJ2-3; 8 bases are shared with TRBD1. This receptor was taken from a young man in good health. CDR3 in DNA: TGTGCCACGGACAGGGCGAATACGCAGTATTTT. It codes for CATDRANTQYF.